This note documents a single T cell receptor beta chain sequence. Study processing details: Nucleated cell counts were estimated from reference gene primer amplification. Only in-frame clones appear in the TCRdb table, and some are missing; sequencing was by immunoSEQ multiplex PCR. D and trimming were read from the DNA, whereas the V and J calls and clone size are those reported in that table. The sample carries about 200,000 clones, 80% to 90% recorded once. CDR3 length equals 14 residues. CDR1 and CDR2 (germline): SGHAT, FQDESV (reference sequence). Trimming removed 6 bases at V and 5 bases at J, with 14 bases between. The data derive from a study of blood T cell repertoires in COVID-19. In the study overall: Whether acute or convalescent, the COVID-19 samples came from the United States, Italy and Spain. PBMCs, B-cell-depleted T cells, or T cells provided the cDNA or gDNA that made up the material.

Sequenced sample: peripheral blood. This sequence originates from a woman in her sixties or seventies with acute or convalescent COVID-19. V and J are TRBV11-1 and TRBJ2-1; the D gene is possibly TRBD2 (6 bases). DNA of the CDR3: TGTGCCAGCAGTAAAGGGTGGAGGGACAATGAGCAGTTCTTC. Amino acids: CASSKGWRDNEQFF.